This T cell receptor beta chain was identified during a study of cytomegalovirus exposure and HLA in healthy donors. Study-wide points: In a later analysis, the majority of CMV-associated beta chains seemingly showed HLA restriction. Sequencing depth across donors, presence/absence analyses assumed, was roughly uniform.

As regards this clone: The antigen is unknown.

It was with 60 Vbeta and 13 Jbeta primers that the PCR ran. The data were produced by immunoSEQ multiplex PCR, yet TCRdb's version contains in-frame clones alone and is incomplete. The data contain about 180,000 clones, about four fifths of them singletons. The CDR3 loop spans 14 amino acids. CDR1 and CDR2 (germline): SGHTA, FQGTGA. V was shortened by 7 bases and J by 7 bases, with 16 bases between the two germline ends. The chain is built from TRBV7-3 and TRBJ2-2; D is perhaps TRBD2 (6 bases). The receptor was derived from a woman aged 25-40 years in good health and CMV-seronegative. The sequencing sample was made of PBMCs. The CDR3 sequence is CASTTAGTGGELFF. As DNA, the CDR3 is TGTGCCAGCACCACGGCAGGGACTGGCGGGGAGCTGTTTTTT. Based on the CDR3 plus reference TRBV7-3 and TRBJ2-2, the full variable domain is GAGVSQTPSNKVTEKGKYVELRCDPISGHTALYWYRQSLGQGPEFLIYFQGTGAADDSGLPNDRFFAVRPEGSVSTLKIQRTERGDSAVYLCASTTAGTGGELFFGEGSRLTVL.